This T cell receptor beta chain originates from a study of T cell responses to AZD1222 COVID-19 vaccine. Study-wide points: Clonal diversity may have been underestimated in mostly white British donors. Spike as a whole was targeted by vaccine-associated CD4 TCRs, dominant at 160-218 and 743-854. Within unmutated variant regions lay the reported targets of nearly half of spike-specific TCRs. Just a handful of people given AZD1222 tested seropositive at baseline.

For this clone: Antigen unknown.

This table comes from immunoSEQ multiplex PCR, and its TCRdb copy is limited to in-frame clones, with some not included. The sample holds 150,000 or so clones, 80% to 95% seen once. The CDR3 is made up of 15 amino acids. Germline V gives CDR1 MNHEY, CDR2 SVGAGI. Deletions cut 6 bases from V and 5 bases from J, with 17 bases between. The sequenced sample was peripheral blood, obtained 28 days after the second AZD1222 dose. The receptor was derived from an adult who received the AZD1222 COVID-19 vaccine. This rearrangement joins TRBV6-5 to TRBJ1-5; possible D gene TRBD1, 5 bases. The CDR3 sequence: CASRPWGGGDQPQHF. DNA of the CDR3: TGTGCCAGCAGACCCTGGGGGGGAGGGGATCAGCCCCAGCATTTT.